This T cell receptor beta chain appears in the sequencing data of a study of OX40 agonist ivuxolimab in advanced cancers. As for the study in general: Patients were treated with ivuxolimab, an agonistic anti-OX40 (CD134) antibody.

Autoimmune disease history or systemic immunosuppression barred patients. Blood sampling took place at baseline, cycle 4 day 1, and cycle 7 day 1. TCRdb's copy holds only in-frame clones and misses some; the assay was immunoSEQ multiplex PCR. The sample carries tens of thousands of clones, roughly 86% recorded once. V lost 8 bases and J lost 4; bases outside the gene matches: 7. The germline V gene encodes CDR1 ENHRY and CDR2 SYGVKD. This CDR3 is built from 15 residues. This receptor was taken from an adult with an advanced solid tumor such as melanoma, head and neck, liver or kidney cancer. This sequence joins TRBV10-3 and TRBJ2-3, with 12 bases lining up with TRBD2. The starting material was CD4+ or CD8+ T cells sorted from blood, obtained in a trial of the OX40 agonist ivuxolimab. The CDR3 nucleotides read TGTGCCATCTCCCAGACTAGCGGGAGAGCAGATACGCAGTATTTT. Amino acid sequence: CAISQTSGRADTQYF.